This T cell receptor beta chain stems from a study of vaccination effects on CD4 cells after COVID-19. Regarding the study as a whole: Infection- and vaccine-induced clones contracted markedly late after vaccination. Common cold coronavirus cross-reactivity was shown by only 1 of 255 vaccine-induced clones in healthy vaccinees.

Ahead of sequencing, the ViraFEST assay grew antigen-specific CD4+ T cells using viral peptide pools. Scientists isolated CD4+ T cells after a roughly ten-day culture period ended. PBMC cultures contained two million cells per well, 9.5 to 10 IU/ml IL-2 and around 9.9 ug/ml peptides. IL-2 medium supplanted half the medium on days 3 and 7. Profiling relied on immunoSEQ multiplex PCR, and the TCRdb table lists in-frame clones only, not all of them. Here the sample spans approximately 54,000 clones, 75% to 90% being singletons. This clone was detected only a few times. Its antigen remains unknown. The CDR3 runs to 12 residues. The germline CDR1 and CDR2 sequences are SNHLY and FYNNEI. Deletions cut 2 bases from V and 10 bases from J, with 10 bases between.

The sequence derives from a human donor who received a COVID-19 vaccine. V gene TRBV2 combines with J gene TRBJ2-3; D remains ambiguous. Sequencing used CD4+ T cells from PBMCs cultured with HCoV-229E spike peptides, obtained before COVID-19 vaccination. DNA of the CDR3: TGTGCCAGCAGTGAATCGTATATTGCGCAGTATTTT. Residues: CASSESYIAQYF.